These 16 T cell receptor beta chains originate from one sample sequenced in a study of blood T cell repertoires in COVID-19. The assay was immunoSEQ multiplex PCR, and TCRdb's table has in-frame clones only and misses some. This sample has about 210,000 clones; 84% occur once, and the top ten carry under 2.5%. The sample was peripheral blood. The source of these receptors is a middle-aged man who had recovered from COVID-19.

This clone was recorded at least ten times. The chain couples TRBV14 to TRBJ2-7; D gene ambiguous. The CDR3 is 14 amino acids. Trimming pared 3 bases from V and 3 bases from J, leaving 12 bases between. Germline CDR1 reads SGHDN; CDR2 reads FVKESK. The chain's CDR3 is CASSHVLHSYEQYF. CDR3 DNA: TGTGCCAGCAGCCATGTCCTCCACAGCTACGAGCAGTACTTC.

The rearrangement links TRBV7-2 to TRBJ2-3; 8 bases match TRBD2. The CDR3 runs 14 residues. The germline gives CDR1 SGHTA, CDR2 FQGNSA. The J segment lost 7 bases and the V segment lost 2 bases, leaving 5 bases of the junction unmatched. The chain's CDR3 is CASSLPGGAYTQYF. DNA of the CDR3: TGTGCCAGCAGCTTACCCGGGGGGGCATATACGCAGTATTTT.

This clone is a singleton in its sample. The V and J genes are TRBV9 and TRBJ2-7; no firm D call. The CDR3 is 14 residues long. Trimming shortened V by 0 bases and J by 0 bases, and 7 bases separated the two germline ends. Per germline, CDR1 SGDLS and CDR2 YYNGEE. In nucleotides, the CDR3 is TGTGCCAGCAGCGTAGAAACTTACTCCTACGAGCAGTACTTC. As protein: CASSVETYSYEQYF.

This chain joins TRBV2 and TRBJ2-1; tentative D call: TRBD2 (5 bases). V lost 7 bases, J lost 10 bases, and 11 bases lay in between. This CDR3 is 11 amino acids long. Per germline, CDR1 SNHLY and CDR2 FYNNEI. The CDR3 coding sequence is TGTGCCAGCACCCTGAGGGTGGAGCAGTTCTTC. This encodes CASTLRVEQFF.

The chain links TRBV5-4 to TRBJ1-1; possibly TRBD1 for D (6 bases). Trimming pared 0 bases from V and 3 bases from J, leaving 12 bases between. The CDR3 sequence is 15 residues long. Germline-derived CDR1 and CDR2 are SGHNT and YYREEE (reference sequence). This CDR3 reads CASSLAGDRDTEAFF. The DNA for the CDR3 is TGTGCCAGCAGCTTGGCAGGGGATAGGGACACTGAAGCTTTCTTT.

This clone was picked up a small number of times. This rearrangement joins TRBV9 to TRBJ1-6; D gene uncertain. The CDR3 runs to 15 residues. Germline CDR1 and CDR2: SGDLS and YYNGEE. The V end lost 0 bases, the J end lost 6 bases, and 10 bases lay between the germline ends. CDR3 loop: CASSVGPDPNSPLHF. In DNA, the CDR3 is TGTGCCAGCAGCGTAGGCCCAGATCCTAATTCACCCCTCCACTTT. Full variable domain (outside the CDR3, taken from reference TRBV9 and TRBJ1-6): DSGVTQTPKHLITATGQRVTLRCSPRSGDLSVYWYQQSLDQGLQFLIQYYNGEERAKGNILERFSAQQFPDLHSELNLSSLELGDSALYFCASSVGPDPNSPLHFGNGTRLTVT.

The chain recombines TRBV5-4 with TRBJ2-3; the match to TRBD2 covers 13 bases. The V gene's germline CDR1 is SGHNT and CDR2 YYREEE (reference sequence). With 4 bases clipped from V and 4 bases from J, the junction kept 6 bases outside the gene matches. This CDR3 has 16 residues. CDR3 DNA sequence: TGTGCCAGCAGCCCTCGGACTAGCGGGAGATCAGATACGCAGTATTTT. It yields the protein CASSPRTSGRSDTQYF.

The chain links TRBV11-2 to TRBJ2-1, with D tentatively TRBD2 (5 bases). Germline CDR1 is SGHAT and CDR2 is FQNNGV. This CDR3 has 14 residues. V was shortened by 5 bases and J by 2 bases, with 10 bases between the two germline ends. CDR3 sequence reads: CASSPTGTYNEQFF. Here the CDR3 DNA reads TGTGCCAGCAGCCCGACGGGAACCTACAATGAGCAGTTCTTC.

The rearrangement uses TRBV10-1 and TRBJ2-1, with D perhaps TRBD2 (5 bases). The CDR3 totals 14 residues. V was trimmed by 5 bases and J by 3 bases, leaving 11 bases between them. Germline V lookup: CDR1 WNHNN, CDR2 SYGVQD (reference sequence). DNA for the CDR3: TGCGCCAGCAGTCCGGGAAGCGACTACAATGAGCAGTTCTTC. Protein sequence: CASSPGSDYNEQFF.

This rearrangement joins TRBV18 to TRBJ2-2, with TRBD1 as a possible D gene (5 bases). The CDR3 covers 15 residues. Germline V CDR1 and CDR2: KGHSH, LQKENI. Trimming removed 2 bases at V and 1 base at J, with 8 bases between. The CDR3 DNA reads TGTGCCAGCTCACCATCGCAGGGGAACACCGGGGAGCTGTTTTTT. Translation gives CASSPSQGNTGELFF.

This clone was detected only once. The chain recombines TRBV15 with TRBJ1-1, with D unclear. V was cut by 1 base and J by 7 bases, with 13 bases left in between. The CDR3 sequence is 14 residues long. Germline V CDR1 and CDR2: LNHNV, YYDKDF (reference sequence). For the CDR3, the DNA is TGTGCCACCAGCAGAGGAAGGAGGTTGATTGAAGCTTTCTTT. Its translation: CATSRGRRLIEAFF.

The CDR3 sequence: CSAPSTDTQYF. CDR3 in DNA: TGCAGTGCTCCTAGCACAGATACGCAGTATTTT. The chain links TRBV20-1 to TRBJ2-3, with D unresolved. Germline CDR1 DFQATT, CDR2 SNEGSKA (reference sequence). V was cut by 5 bases and J by 0 bases, with 3 bases left in between. CDR3 size: 11 residues.

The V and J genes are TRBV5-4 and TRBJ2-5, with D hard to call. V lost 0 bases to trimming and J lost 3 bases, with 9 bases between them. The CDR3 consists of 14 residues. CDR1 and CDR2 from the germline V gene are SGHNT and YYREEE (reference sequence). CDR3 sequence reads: CASSLVGLKETQYF. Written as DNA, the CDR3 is TGTGCCAGCAGCTTGGTTGGCCTGAAAGAGACCCAGTACTTC.

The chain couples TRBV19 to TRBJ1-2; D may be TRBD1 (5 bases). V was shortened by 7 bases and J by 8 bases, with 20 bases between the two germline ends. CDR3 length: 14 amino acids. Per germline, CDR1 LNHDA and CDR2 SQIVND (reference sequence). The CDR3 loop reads CASKTAGAAEGYTF. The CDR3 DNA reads TGTGCCAGTAAAACCGCTGGGGCCGCCGAGGGCTACACCTTC. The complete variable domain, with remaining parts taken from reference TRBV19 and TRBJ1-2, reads DGGITQSPKYLFRKEGQNVTLSCEQNLNHDAMYWYRQDPGQGLRLIYYSQIVNDFQKGDIAEGYSVSREKKESFPLTVTSAQKNPTAFYLCASKTAGAAEGYTFGSGTRLTVV.

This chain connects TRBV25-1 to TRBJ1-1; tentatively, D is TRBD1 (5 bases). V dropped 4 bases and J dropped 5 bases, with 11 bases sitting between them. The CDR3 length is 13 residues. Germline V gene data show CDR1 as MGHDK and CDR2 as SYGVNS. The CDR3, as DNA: TGTGCCAGCAGTGTCACAGGTGGGACTGAAGCTTTCTTT. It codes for CASSVTGGTEAFF.

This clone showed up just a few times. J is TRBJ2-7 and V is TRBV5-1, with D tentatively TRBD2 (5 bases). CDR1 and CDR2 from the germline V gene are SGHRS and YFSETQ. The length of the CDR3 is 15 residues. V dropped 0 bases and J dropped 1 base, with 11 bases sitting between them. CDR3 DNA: TGCGCCAGCAGCTTGGTGGCGGGTGGGTCCTACGAGCAGTACTTC. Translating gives CASSLVAGGSYEQYF.